This is a list of T cell receptor beta chains from one sample in a study of T cells after posttransplantation cyclophosphamide. Generated by immunoSEQ multiplex PCR, the TCRdb table keeps only in-frame clones and is missing some. The table lists roughly 19,000 clones, about 68% of them singletons, with roughly 27% in the top ten. The sequenced sample was PBMCs, obtained after an allogeneic stem cell transplant with post-transplant cyclophosphamide. The receptors originated from a young adult male patient who received an allogeneic stem cell transplant from a related donor, was CMV-positive, and had acute GVHD only. Part of the T cell pool may stem from the graft donor. CDR3s include the opening cysteine and the closing phenylalanine or tryptophan. A D gene is named only where the DNA matches it firmly.

CASSYDRRAEAFF | TRBJ1-1 | TRBV4-3 | -
CASSLRQGEAPLHF | TRBJ1-6 | TRBV7-9 | -
CASSVGGYTVEQYF | TRBJ2-7 | TRBV9 | -
CASSLGLQGADGYTF | TRBJ1-2 | TRBV11-2 | TRBD1
CASSEGNRGGEQYF | TRBJ2-7 | TRBV2 | TRBD1
CASSRGTGADYGYTF | TRBJ1-2 | TRBV18 | TRBD1
CASSSLAISIYEQYF | TRBJ2-7 | TRBV7-9 | -
CAWSVVLAGEQFF | TRBJ2-1 | TRBV30 | TRBD2
CASSDTRALGRNTIYF | TRBJ1-3 | TRBV2 | -
CASSGRTGDNEQFF | TRBJ2-1 | TRBV5-1 | TRBD1
CASSPGDRSFQETQYF | TRBJ2-5 | TRBV14 | -
CASSEYGGNTEAFF | TRBJ1-1 | TRBV25-1 | -
CASSFGQRGEKLFF | TRBJ1-4 | TRBV7-2 | -
CASRTSSRRLLSNQPQHF | TRBJ1-5 | TRBV28 | -
CASSARKQDSNYGYTF | TRBJ1-2 | TRBV7-9 | -
CASSPEDRPQHF | TRBJ1-5 | TRBV28 | -
CASSEMGTSGARTQYF | TRBJ2-5 | TRBV5-6 | TRBD2
CASSIDPSSETQYF | TRBJ2-5 | TRBV19 | -
CASSLGDSSGAFF | TRBJ1-1 | TRBV7-6 | TRBD1
CASSDLRGSGANVLTF | TRBJ2-6 | TRBV2 | -
CASSFQVPTEAFF | TRBJ1-1 | TRBV7-9 | -
CASSARQGNTEAFF | TRBJ1-1 | TRBV4-2 | TRBD1